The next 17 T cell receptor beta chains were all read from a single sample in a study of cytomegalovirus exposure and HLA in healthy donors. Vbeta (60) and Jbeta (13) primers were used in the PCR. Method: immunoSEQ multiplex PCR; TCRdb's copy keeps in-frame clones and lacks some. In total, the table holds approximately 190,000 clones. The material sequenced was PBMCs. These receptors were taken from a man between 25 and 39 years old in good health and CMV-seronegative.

The CDR3 region has the DNA TGTGCCACCGCCAAAGCCGGGGCGGGAGTAGGGACTGAAGCTTTCTTT. Residues: CATAKAGAGVGTEAFF. The chain has TRBV19 and TRBJ1-1, with TRBD1 as a possible D gene (5 bases). This CDR3 has 16 amino acids. Germline V gene lookup returns CDR1 LNHDA and CDR2 SQIVND (reference sequence). V was pared by 10 bases and J by 5 bases, with 26 bases between.

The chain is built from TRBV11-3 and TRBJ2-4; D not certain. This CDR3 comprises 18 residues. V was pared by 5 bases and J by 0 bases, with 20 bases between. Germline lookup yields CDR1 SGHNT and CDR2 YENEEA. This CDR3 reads CASSPPTSDGLAKNIQYF. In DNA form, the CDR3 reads TGTGCCAGCAGCCCACCCACTTCCGATGGGCTAGCCAAAAACATTCAGTACTTC.

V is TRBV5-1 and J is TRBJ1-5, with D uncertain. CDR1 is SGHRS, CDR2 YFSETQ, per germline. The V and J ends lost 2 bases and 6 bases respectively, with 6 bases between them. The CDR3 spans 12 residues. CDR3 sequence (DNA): TGCGCCAGCAGCTTTGAGGGTCAGCCCCAGCATTTT. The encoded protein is CASSFEGQPQHF.

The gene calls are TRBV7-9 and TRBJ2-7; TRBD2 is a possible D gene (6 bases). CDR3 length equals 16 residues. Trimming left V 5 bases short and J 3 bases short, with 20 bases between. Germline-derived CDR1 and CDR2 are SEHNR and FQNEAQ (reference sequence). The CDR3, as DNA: TGTGCCAGCAGCCTCCCCCTGCCAAGCGGGTTCTACGAGCAGTACTTC. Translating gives CASSLPLPSGFYEQYF.

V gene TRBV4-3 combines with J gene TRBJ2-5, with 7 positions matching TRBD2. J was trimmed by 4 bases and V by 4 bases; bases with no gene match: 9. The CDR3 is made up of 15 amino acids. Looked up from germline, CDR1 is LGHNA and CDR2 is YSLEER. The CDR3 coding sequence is TGCGCCAGCAGCCTAAATGGGGGGGTCGTAGAGACCCAGTACTTC. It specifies CASSLNGGVVETQYF.

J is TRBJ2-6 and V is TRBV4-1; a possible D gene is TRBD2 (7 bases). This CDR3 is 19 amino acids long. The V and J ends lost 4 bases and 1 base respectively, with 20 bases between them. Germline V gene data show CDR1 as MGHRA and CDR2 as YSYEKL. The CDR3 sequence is CASSPRGRGQLSGANVLTF. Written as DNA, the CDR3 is TGCGCCAGCAGCCCGCGGGGGCGGGGGCAGCTTTCTGGGGCCAACGTCCTGACTTTC.

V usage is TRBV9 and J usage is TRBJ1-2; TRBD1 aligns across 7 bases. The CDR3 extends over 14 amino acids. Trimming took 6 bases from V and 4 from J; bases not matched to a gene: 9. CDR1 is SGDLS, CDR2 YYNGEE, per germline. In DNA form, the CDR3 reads TGTGCCAGCAATTCCCAAACAGGGGTCTATGGCTACACCTTC. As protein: CASNSQTGVYGYTF.

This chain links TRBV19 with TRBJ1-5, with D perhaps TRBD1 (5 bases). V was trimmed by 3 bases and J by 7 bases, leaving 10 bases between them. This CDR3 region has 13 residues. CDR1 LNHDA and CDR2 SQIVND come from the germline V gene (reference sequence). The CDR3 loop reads CASSIPGRQPQHF. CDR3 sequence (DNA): TGTGCCAGTAGTATCCCAGGGAGGCAGCCCCAGCATTTT.

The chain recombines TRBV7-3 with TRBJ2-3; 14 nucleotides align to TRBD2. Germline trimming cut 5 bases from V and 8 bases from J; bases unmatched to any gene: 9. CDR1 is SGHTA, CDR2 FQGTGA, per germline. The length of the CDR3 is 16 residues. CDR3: CASSASGTSGSGTQYF. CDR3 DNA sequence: TGTGCCAGCAGCGCATCCGGGACTAGCGGGAGCGGTACGCAGTATTTT.

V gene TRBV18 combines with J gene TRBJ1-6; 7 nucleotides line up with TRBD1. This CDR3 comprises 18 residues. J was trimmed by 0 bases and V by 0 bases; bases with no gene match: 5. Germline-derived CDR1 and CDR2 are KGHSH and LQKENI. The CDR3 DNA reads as TGTGCCAGCTCACCACCGTCGCAGGGGGGCTCCTATAATTCACCCCTCCACTTT. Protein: CASSPPSQGGSYNSPLHF.

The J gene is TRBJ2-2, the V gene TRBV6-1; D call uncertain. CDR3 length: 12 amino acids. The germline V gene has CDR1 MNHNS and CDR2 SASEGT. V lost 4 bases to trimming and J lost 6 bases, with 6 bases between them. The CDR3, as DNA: TGTGCCAGCAGTGGTCGGGCCGGGGAGCTGTTTTTT. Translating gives CASSGRAGELFF.

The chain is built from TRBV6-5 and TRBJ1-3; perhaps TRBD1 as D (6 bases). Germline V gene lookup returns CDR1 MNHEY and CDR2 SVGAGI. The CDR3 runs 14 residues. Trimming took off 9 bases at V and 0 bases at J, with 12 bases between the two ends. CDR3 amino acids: CARLPRGSGNTIYF. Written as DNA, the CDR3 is TGTGCCAGGCTGCCCAGGGGCTCTGGAAACACCATATATTTT.

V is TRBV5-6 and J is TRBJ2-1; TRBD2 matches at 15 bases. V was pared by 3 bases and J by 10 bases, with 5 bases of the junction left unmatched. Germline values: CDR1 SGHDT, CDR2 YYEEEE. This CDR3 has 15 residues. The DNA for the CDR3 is TGTGCCAGCAGCTGGGGACTAGCGGGAGGTCTAGAGCAGTTCTTC. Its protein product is CASSWGLAGGLEQFF. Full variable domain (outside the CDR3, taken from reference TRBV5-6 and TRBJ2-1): DAGVTQSPTHLIKTRGQQVTLRCSPKSGHDTVSWYQQALGQGPQFIFQYYEEEERQRGNFPDRFSGHQFPNYSSELNVNALLLGDSALYLCASSWGLAGGLEQFFGPGTRLTVL.

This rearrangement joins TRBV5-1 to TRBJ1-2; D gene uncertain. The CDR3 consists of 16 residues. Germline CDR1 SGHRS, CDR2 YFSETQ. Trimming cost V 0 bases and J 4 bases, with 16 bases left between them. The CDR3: CASSLAVGEPIYGYTF. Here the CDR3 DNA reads TGCGCCAGCAGCTTGGCCGTCGGGGAACCGATCTATGGCTACACCTTC.

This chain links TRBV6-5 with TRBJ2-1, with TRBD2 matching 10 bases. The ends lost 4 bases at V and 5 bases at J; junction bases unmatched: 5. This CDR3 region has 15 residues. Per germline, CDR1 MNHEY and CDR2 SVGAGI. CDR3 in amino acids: CASSFSGRTNNEQFF. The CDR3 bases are TGTGCCAGCAGTTTTAGCGGGAGGACCAACAATGAGCAGTTCTTC.

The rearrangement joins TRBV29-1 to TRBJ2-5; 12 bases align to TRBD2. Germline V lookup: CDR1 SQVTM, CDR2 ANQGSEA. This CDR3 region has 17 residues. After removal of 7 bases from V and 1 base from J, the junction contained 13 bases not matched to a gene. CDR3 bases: TGCAGCGCGCGGCTAGCGGGAGGGTTTTACTCCCAAGAGACCCAGTACTTC. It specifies CSARLAGGFYSQETQYF.

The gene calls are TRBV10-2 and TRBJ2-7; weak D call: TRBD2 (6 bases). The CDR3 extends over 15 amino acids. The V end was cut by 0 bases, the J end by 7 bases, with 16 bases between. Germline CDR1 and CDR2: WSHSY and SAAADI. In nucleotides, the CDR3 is TGCGCCAGCAGTGAGTCTCGTCAGGTAGGGAGGGAGCAGTACTTC. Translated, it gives CASSESRQVGREQYF.